This TCR beta chain was sequenced in a study of naive and memory T cell subsets. This clonotype was detected ten times or more. Four PCR rounds used nested alpha and beta constant region primers plus the SP2 primer. TCRdb ran MiXCR on the UMI-ligation and nested PCR reads and lists one entry per CDR3 protein. The table includes under 25,000 distinct CDR3 sequences, roughly 6% detected once. The treatment here: skin biopsy from PPD injection site in Mantoux-positive individual. The library had UMIs added by 3' ligation of an oligonucleotide to TCR cDNA. Biopsied sites were PPD injections in people with a positive Mantoux test. V was pared by 1 base and J by 5 bases, with 20 bases between. Looked up from germline, CDR1 is LGHDT and CDR2 is YNNKEL (reference sequence). This CDR3 has 17 amino acids.

The specimen was skin, collected from a tuberculin skin test site. The TCR was taken from an adult in good health. V and J are TRBV3-1 and TRBJ1-2, with D possibly matching TRBD1 (6 bases). CDR3 DNA sequence: TGTGCCAGCAGCCAAGGAGGTTCTTCCAGGGGAAGGTATGGCTACACCTTC. Translation gives CASSQGGSSRGRYGYTF.